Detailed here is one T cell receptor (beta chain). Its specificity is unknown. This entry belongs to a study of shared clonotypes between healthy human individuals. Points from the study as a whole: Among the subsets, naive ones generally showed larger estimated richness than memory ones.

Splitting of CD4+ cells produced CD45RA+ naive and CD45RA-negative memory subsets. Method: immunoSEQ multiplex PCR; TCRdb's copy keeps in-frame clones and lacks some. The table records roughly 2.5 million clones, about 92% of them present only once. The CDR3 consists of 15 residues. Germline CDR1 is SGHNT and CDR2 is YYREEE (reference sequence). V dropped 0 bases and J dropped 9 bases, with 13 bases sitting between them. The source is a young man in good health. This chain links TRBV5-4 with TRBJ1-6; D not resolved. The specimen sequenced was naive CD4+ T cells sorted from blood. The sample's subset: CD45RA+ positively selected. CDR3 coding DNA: TGTGCCAGCAGCTTGGACGGCCCCGGGAGTTCACCCCTCCACTTT. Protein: CASSLDGPGSSPLHF.